These T cell receptor beta chains were read from a single sample in a study of graft-versus-host responses after intestinal transplantation. Sequenced by immunoSEQ multiplex PCR; TCRdb stores in-frame clones only, minus some. The sample has fewer than 45,000 clones; 75% to 95% are singletons. The source was PBMCs, collected approximately 320 days after intestinal transplant. The receptors here all came from a human patient who received an intestinal transplant, so some T cells may come from the graft donor. CDR3s include the opening cysteine and the closing phenylalanine or tryptophan.

CDR3 protein: CASSLLGVGNTIYF; V gene: TRBV5-4; J gene: TRBJ1-3; CDR3 length: 14
CDR3 protein: CASSEGGTQYF; V gene: TRBV10-1; J gene: TRBJ2-5; CDR3 length: 11
CDR3 protein: CASSRDRALDTQYF; V gene: TRBV11-2; J gene: TRBJ2-3; CDR3 length: 14
CDR3 protein: CASSFGQGKTGELFF; V gene: TRBV6-1; J gene: TRBJ2-2; CDR3 length: 15
CDR3 protein: CARGRDNNSPLHF; V gene: TRBV2; J gene: TRBJ1-6; CDR3 length: 13
CDR3 protein: CASSLQVRETQYF; V gene: TRBV28; J gene: TRBJ2-5; CDR3 length: 13
CDR3 protein: CASSLEGEPGQGASLSYEQYF; V gene: TRBV13; J gene: TRBJ2-7; CDR3 length: 21
CDR3 protein: CASSPRSGAGTDTQYF; V gene: TRBV5-6; J gene: TRBJ2-3; CDR3 length: 16
CDR3 protein: CASSSERGSGRETQYF; V gene: TRBV5-4; J gene: TRBJ2-5; CDR3 length: 16
CDR3 protein: CASSLAPGMTNTGELFF; V gene: TRBV5-1; J gene: TRBJ2-2; CDR3 length: 17
CDR3 protein: CASSWDRAPDTQYF; V gene: TRBV5-1; J gene: TRBJ2-3; CDR3 length: 14
CDR3 protein: CASSYSRGSQETQYF; V gene: TRBV6-6; J gene: TRBJ2-5; CDR3 length: 15
CDR3 protein: CASSDRPTGGYNEQFF; V gene: TRBV6-4; J gene: TRBJ2-1; CDR3 length: 16
CDR3 protein: CASSSRQGATRAFYEQYF; V gene: TRBV11-3; J gene: TRBJ2-7; CDR3 length: 18
CDR3 protein: CASSKRVAGYDEQFF; V gene: TRBV10-1; J gene: TRBJ2-1; CDR3 length: 15
CDR3 protein: CASSYGGNTEAFF; V gene: TRBV6-6; J gene: TRBJ1-1; CDR3 length: 13
CDR3 protein: CASKGLSSGYDTQYF; V gene: TRBV10-2; J gene: TRBJ2-3; CDR3 length: 15
CDR3 protein: CASSLGDEDRGRYEQYF; V gene: TRBV5-6; J gene: TRBJ2-7; CDR3 length: 17
CDR3 protein: CASSLSPGTSSDGAFF; V gene: TRBV27; J gene: TRBJ1-1; CDR3 length: 16
CDR3 protein: CASSFSGRKETQYF; V gene: TRBV5-6; J gene: TRBJ2-5; CDR3 length: 14
CDR3 protein: CASSPLDF; V gene: TRBV19; J gene: TRBJ2-7; CDR3 length: 8
CDR3 protein: CASSEPGETDTQYF; V gene: TRBV6-1; J gene: TRBJ2-3; CDR3 length: 14
CDR3 protein: CASSQSGTGSNQTQHF; V gene: TRBV4-1; J gene: TRBJ1-5; CDR3 length: 16
CDR3 protein: CASSHPGTGELFF; V gene: TRBV4-1; J gene: TRBJ2-2; CDR3 length: 13